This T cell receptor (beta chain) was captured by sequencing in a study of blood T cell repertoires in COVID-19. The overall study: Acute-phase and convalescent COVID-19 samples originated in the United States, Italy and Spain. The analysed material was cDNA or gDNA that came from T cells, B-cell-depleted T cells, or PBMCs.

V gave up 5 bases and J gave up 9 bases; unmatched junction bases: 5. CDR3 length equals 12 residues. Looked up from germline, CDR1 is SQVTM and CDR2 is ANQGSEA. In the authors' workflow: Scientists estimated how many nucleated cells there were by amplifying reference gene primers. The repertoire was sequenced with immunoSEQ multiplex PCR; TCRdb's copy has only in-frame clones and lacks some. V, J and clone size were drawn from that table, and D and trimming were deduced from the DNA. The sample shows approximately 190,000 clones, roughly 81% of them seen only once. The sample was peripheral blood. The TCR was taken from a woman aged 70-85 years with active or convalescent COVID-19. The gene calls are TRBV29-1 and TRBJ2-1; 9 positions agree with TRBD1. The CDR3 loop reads CSVHRGQGEQFF. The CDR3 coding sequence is TGCAGCGTTCACAGGGGGCAAGGTGAGCAGTTCTTC.